This T cell receptor (beta chain) derives from a study of long-term antiretroviral therapy in people with HIV. Germline V gene lookup returns CDR1 LGHNT and CDR2 FRNRAP. Trimming removed 5 bases from V and 4 bases from J, with 11 bases in between. The CDR3 is made up of 14 amino acids. The authors ran the immunoSEQ assay, v3.0, at survey level. Samples were sequenced targeting 40,000-50,000 T-cell genomes each. The assay was immunoSEQ multiplex PCR, and TCRdb's table has in-frame clones only and misses some. The sample includes about 21,000 clones, approximately 82% of them seen just once. Note on this clone: Its antigen is unidentified.

General study findings and limits: Specimens of blood were obtained during 2004 to 2017, possibly under older ART regimens. ART adherence, viral resistance and therapy changes went undocumented. HIV repertoires covered narrower CDR3 length ranges than controls did.

The input for sequencing was unsorted PBMCs, taken 0.5 years after starting antiretroviral therapy. The clonotype comes from a man aged 18 to 35 with HIV. The rearrangement links TRBV12-5 to TRBJ2-2; D gene unclear. The CDR3 bases are TGTGCTAGTGGTATCGATGAGGTCACCGGGGAGCTGTTTTTT. Protein: CASGIDEVTGELFF.